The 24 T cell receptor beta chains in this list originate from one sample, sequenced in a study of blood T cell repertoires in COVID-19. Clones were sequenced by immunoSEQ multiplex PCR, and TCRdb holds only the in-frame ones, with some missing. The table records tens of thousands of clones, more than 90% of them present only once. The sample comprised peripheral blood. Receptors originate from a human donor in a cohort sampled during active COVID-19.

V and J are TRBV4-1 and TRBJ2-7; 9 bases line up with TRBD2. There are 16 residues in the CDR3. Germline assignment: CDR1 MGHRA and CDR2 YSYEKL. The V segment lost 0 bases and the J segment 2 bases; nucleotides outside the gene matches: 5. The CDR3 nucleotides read TGCGCCAGCAGCCAAGATCTGAGCGGGAGGACCTACGAGCAGTACTTC. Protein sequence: CASSQDLSGRTYEQYF.

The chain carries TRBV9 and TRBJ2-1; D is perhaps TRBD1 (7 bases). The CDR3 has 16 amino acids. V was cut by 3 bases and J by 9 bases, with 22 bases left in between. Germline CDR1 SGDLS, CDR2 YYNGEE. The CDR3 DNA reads TGTGCCAGCAGCGAGGGGGCCGGGACTGGGACCGTTGAGCAGTTCTTC. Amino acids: CASSEGAGTGTVEQFF.

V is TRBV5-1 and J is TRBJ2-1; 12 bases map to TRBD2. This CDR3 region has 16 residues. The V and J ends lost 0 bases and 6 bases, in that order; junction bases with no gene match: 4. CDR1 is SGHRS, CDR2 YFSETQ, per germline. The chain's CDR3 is CASSLGLAGEVNEQFF. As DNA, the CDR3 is TGCGCCAGCAGCTTGGGACTAGCGGGAGAGGTCAATGAGCAGTTCTTC.

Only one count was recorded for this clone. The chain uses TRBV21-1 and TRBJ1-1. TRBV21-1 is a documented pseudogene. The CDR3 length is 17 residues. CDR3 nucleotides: TGTGCCAGCAGCAAAACGGTGGAGGAGTGGGTTAACACTGAAGCTTTCTTT. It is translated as CASSKTVEEWVNTEAFF.

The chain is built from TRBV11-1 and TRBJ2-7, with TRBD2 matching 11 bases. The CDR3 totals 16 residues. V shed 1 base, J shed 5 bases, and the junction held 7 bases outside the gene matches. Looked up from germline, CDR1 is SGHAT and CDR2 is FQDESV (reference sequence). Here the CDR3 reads CASSLGLAGGSDEQYF. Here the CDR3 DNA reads TGTGCCAGCAGCTTAGGCCTAGCGGGGGGTTCGGACGAGCAGTACTTC.

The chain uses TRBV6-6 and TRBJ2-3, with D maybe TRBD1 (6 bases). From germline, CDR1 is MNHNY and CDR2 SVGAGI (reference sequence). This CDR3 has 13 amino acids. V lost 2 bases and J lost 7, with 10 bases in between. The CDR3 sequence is CASSYQQGYTQYF. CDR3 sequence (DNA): TGTGCCAGCAGTTACCAACAGGGATATACGCAGTATTTT.

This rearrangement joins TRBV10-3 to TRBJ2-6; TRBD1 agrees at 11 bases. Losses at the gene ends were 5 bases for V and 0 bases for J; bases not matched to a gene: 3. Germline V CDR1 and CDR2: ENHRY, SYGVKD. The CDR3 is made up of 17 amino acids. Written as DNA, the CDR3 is TGTGCCATCAGTCGGGACAGGGGGAACTCTGGGGCCAACGTCCTGACTTTC. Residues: CAISRDRGNSGANVLTF.

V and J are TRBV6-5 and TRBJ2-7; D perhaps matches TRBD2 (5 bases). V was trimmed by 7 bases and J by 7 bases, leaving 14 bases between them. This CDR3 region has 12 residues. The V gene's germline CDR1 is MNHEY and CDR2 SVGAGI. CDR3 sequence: CASKGLSGEQYF. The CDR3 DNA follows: TGTGCCAGCAAGGGCCTTTCGGGGGAGCAGTACTTC.

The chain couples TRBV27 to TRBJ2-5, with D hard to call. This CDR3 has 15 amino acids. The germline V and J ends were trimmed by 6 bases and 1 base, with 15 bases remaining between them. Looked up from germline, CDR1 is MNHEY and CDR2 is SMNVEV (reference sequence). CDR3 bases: TGTGCCAGCAGCCCGGAAGTGGCAGGCCAAGAGACCCAGTACTTC. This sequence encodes CASSPEVAGQETQYF.

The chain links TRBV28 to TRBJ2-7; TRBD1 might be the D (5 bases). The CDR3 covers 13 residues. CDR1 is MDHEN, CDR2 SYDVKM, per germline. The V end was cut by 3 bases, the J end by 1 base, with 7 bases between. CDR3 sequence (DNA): TGTGCCAGCAGTTTGCCAGGGTCCTACGAGCAGTACTTC. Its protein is CASSLPGSYEQYF.

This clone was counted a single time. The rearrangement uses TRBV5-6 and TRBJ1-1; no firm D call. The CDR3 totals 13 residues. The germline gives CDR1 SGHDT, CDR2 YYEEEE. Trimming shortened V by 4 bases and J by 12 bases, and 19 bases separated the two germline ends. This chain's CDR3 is CASSLAGIATTFF. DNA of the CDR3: TGTGCCAGCAGCCTAGCGGGGATCGCGACGACTTTCTTT.

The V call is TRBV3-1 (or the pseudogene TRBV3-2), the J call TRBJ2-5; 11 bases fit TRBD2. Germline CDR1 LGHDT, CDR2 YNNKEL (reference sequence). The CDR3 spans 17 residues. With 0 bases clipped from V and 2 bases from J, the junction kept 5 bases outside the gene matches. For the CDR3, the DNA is TGTGCCAGCAGCCAAGAGAGACTAGCGGGGATTCAAGAGACCCAGTACTTC. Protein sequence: CASSQERLAGIQETQYF.

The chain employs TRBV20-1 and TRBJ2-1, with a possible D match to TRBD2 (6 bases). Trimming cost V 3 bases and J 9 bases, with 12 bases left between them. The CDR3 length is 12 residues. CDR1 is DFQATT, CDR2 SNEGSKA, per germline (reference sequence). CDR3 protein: CSASLLAAEQFF. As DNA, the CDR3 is TGCAGTGCTAGTTTACTAGCAGCTGAGCAGTTCTTC.

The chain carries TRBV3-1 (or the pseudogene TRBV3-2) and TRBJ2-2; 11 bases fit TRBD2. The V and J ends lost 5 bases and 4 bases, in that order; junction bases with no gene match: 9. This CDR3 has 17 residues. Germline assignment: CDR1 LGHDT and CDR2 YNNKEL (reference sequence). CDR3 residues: CASSAGVAGGGTGELFF. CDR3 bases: TGTGCCAGCAGCGCCGGCGTAGCGGGAGGGGGCACCGGGGAGCTGTTTTTT.

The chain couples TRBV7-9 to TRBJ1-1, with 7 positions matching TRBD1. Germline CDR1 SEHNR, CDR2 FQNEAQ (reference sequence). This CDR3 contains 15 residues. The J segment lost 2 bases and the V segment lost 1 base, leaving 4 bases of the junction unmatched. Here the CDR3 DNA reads TGTGCCAGCAGCTTAGAGACAGGGCCTAACACTGAAGCTTTCTTT. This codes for CASSLETGPNTEAFF.

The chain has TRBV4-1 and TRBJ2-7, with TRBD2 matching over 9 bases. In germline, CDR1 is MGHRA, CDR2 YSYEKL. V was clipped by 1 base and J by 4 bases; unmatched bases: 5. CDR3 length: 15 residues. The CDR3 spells CASSQGVSGSYEQYF. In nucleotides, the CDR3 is TGCGCCAGCAGCCAAGGGGTTAGCGGGAGTTACGAGCAGTACTTC.

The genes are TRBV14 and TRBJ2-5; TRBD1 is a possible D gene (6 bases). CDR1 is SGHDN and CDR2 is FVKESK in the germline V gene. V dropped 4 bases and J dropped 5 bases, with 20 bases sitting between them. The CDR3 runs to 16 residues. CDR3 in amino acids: CASSPLGQRARETQYF. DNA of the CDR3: TGTGCCAGCAGCCCCTTGGGACAACGAGCTCGGGAGACCCAGTACTTC.

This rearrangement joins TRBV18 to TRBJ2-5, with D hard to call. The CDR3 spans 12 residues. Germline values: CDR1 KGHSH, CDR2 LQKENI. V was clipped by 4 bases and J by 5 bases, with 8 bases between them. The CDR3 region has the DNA TGTGCCAGCTCACTCCTAGGTGAGACCCAGTACTTC. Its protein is CASSLLGETQYF.

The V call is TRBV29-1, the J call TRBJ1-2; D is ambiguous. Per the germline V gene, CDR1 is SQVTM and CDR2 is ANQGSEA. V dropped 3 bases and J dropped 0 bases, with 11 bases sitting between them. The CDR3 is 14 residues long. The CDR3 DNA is TGCAGCGTTGACTATCCCAAATCTAACTATGGCTACACCTTC. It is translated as CSVDYPKSNYGYTF.

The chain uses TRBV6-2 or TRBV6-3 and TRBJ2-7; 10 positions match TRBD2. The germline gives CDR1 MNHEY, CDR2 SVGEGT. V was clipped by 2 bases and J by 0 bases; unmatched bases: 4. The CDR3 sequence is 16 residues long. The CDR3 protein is CASSYPGTSVSYEQYF. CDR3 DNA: TGTGCCAGCAGTTACCCCGGGACTAGCGTCTCCTACGAGCAGTACTTC.

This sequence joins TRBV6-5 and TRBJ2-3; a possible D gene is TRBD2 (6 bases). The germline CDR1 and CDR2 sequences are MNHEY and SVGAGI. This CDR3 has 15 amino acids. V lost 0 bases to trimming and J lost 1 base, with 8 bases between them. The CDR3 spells CASSYSTSRTDTQYF. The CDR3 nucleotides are TGTGCCAGCAGTTACTCAACTAGCCGCACAGATACGCAGTATTTT.

CDR3 DNA: TGTGCCAGTAGGAGTTACCAGCGGGTGAGCACAGATACGCAGTATTTT. As protein: CASRSYQRVSTDTQYF. The chain is built from TRBV7-2 and TRBJ2-3, with D possibly TRBD2 on 6 matching bases. CDR1 SGHTA and CDR2 FQGNSA come from the germline V gene. CDR3 size: 16 residues. Deletions cut 9 bases from V and 0 bases from J, with 19 bases between.

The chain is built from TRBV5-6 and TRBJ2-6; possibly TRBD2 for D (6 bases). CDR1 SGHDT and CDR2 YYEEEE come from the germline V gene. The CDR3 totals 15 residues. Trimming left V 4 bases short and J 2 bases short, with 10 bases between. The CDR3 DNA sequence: TGTGCCAGCAGCCCCGGCGGGGCTGGGGCCAACGTCCTGACTTTC. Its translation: CASSPGGAGANVLTF.

DNA of the CDR3: TGTGCCAGCAGCTTACCAGCCGCGCGGAAGGGGGATACGCAGTATTTT. Residues: CASSLPAARKGDTQYF. The chain has TRBV5-4 and TRBJ2-3; a weak D match, TRBD1 (5 bases). Germline values: CDR1 SGHNT, CDR2 YYREEE (reference sequence). CDR3 length equals 16 residues. V was shortened by 2 bases and J by 6 bases, with 19 bases between the two germline ends.